This TCR beta chain was identified during a study of control samples from healthy donors and cancer patients. This table comes from immunoSEQ multiplex PCR, and its TCRdb copy is limited to in-frame clones, with some not included. The repertoire has 24,000 or so clones, 85% of them found once; the top ten carry 38%. Sequences were obtained from PBMCs. The TCR comes from a man aged 60 to 75 with head and neck cancer.

The CDR3 DNA reads as TGTGCCAGCAGGGGACAGGGTTGGGAGCAGTACTTC. Translating it yields CASRGQGWEQYF. The chain uses TRBV2 and TRBJ2-7; 9 nucleotides line up with TRBD1. Losses at the gene ends were 6 bases for V and 7 bases for J; bases not matched to a gene: 4. The CDR3 is 12 residues long. CDR1 is SNHLY and CDR2 is FYNNEI in the germline V gene. Full variable domain (remainder filled in from reference TRBV2 and TRBJ2-7): EPEVTQTPSHQVTQMGQEVILRCVPISNHLYFYWYRQILGQKVEFLVSFYNNEISEKSEIFDDQFSVERPDGSNFTLKIRSTKLEDSAMYFCASRGQGWEQYFGPGTRLTVT.